The clone carrying this T cell receptor (beta chain) showed up just once. The V gene's germline CDR1 is SNHLY and CDR2 FYNNEI. CDR3 length: 15 residues. After removal of 6 bases from V and 4 bases from J, the junction contained 9 bases not matched to a gene. These data originate in a study of cytomegalovirus exposure and HLA in healthy donors. The PCR employed 60 Vbeta primers together with 13 Jbeta primers. Generated by immunoSEQ multiplex PCR, the TCRdb table keeps only in-frame clones and is missing some. Here the sample spans over 150,000 clones, about 81% being singletons. This chain uses TRBV2 with TRBJ1-1; 9 positions match TRBD1. This receptor was identified in a woman aged 18-35 years in good health and CMV-seronegative. Sequencing used PBMCs. In nucleotides, the CDR3 is TGTGCCAGCAGACAGACAGGGGGTGATGTCACTGAAGCTTTCTTT. It is translated as CASRQTGGDVTEAFF.